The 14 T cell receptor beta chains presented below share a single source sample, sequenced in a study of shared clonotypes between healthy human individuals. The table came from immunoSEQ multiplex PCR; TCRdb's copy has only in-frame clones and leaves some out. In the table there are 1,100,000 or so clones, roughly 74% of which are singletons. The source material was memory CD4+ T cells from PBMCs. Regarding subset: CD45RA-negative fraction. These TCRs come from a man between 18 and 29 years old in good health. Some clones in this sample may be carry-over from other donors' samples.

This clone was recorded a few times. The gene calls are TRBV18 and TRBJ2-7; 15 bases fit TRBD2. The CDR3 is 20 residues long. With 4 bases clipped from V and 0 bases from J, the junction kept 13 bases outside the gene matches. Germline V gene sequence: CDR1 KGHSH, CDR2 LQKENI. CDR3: CASSRTPGLAGGSSSYEQYF. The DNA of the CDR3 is TGTGCCAGCTCACGGACTCCGGGACTAGCGGGAGGCTCGAGCTCCTACGAGCAGTACTTC.

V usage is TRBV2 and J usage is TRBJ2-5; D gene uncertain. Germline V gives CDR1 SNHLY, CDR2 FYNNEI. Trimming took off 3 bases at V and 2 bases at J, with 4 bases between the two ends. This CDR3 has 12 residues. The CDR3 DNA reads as TGTGCCAGCAGTGACCAACAAGAGACCCAGTACTTC. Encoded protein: CASSDQQETQYF.

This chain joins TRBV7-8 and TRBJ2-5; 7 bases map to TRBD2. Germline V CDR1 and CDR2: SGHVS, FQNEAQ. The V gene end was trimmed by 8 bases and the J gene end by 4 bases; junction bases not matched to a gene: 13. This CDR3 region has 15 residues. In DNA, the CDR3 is TGTGCCAGCCGAAGAGGCAGGCCGGGGGGAGAGACCCAGTACTTC. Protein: CASRRGRPGGETQYF.

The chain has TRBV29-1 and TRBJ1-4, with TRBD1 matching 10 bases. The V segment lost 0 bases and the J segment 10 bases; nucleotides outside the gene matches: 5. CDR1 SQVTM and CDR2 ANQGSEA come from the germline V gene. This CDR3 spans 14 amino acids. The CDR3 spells CSVEDRDRGGKLFF. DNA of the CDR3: TGCAGCGTTGAAGATCGGGACAGGGGAGGAAAACTGTTTTTT.

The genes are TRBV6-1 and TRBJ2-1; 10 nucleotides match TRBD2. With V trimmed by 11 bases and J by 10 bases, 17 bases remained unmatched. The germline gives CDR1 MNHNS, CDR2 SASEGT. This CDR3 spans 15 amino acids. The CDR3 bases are TGTGCCGGACAGTCTTTGGCTAGCGGGAGTCGCGAGCAGTTCTTC. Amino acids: CAGQSLASGSREQFF.

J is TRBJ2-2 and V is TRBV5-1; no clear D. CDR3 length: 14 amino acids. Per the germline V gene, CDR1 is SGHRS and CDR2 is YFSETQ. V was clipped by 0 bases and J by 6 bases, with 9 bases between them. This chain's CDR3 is CASSLASKAGELFF. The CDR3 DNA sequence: TGCGCCAGCAGCTTGGCCTCTAAAGCCGGGGAGCTGTTTTTT.

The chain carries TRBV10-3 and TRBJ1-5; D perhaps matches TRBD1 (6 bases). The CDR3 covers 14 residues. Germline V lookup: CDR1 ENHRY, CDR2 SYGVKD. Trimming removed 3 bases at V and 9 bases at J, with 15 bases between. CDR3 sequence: CAISDEQGPWPQHF. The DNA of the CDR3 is TGTGCCATCAGTGATGAACAGGGCCCCTGGCCCCAGCATTTT.

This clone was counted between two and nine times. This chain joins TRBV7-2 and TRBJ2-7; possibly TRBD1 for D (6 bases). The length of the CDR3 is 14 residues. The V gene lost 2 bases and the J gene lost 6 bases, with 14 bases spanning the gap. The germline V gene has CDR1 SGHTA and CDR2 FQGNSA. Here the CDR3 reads CASSLSAGAREQYF. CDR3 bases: TGTGCCAGCAGCTTATCAGCAGGGGCCCGCGAGCAGTACTTC.

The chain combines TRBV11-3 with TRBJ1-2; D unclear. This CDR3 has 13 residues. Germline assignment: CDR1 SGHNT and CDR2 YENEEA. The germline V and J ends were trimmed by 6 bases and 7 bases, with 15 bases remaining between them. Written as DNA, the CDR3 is TGTGCCAGCAGTATGGAGGTCCCTGCTGGCTACACCTTC. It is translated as CASSMEVPAGYTF.

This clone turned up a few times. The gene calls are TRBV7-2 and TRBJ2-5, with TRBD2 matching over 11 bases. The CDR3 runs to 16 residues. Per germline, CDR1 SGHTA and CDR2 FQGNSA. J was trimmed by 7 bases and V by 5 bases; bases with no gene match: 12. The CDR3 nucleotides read TGTGCCAGCAGCCCCCAACCTCCCGGGACTAGCGGGACCCAGTACTTC. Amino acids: CASSPQPPGTSGTQYF.

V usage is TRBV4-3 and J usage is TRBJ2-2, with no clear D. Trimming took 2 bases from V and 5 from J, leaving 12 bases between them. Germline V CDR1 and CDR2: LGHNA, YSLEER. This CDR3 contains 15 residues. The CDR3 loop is CASSQLLGGTGELFF. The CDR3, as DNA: TGCGCCAGCAGCCAACTTTTGGGTGGGACCGGGGAGCTGTTTTTT.

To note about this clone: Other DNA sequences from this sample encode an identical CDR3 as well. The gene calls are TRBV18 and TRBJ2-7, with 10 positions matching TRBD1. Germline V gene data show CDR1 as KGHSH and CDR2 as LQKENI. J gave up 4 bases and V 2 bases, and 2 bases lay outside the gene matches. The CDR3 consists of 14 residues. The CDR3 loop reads CASSPGTGAYEQYF. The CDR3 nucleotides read TGTGCCAGCTCACCAGGGACAGGGGCTTACGAGCAGTACTTC.

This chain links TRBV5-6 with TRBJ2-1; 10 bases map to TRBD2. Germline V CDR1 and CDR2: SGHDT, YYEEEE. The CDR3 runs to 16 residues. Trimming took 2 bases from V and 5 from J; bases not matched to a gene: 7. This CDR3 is CASSLRWTSGNNEQFF. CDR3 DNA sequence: TGTGCCAGCAGCTTACGCTGGACTAGCGGAAACAATGAGCAGTTCTTC.

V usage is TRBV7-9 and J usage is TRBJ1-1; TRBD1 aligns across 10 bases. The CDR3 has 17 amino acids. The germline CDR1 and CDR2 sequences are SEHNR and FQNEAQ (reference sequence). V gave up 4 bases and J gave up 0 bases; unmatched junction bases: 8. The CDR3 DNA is TGTGCCAGCAGCTATGGGACAGGGGACTTCATGAACACTGAAGCTTTCTTT. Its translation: CASSYGTGDFMNTEAFF.